The source of this TCR beta chain is a study of sequential checkpoint blockade in melanoma. The overall study: Randomization was 1:1 between first-line nivolumab→ipilimumab and ipilimumab→nivolumab. Each arm's sequence ended with maintenance nivolumab.

Documented treatment: randomized to nivolumab then ipilimumab (arm A) or the reverse (arm B). None of the patients previously received DNA-damaging chemotherapy. Live CD3+CD8+ CD19− CD56− cells were sorted from PBMCs. The CDR3 spans 14 residues. The germline gives CDR1 SEHNR, CDR2 FQNEAQ (reference sequence). Trimming stripped 3 bases from V and 1 base from J, with 7 bases between. This clone was counted a few times. Using immunoSEQ multiplex PCR, the repertoire was profiled, and TCRdb retains in-frame clones only, with some absent. The sample yields around 20,000 clones, about 81% seen once. This sequence was found in a human donor with melanoma. The V gene is TRBV7-9, the J gene TRBJ1-5; D ambiguous. The sample was CD8+ T cells sorted from blood (inferred from file names), taken from a patient given nivolumab and ipilimumab in sequence. CDR3 in amino acids: CASSFGISNQPQHF. The CDR3, as DNA: TGTGCCAGCAGCTTCGGGATAAGCAATCAGCCCCAGCATTTT.